In its sample, the clone carrying this T cell receptor beta chain was seen once. These data belong to a study of blood T cell repertoires in COVID-19. Study summary: Acute and convalescent COVID-19 samples came from the United States, Italy and Spain. PBMCs, B-cell-depleted T cells, or T cells were the source of the cDNA or gDNA that made up the material.

V shed 1 base and J shed 8 bases, with 14 bases lying between them. CDR3 size: 14 residues. Germline-derived CDR1 and CDR2 are LNHDA and SQIVND (reference sequence). As handled by the study authors: Amplifying reference gene primers gave estimates of nucleated cell counts. The data were produced by immunoSEQ multiplex PCR, yet TCRdb's version contains in-frame clones alone and is incomplete. V and J calls and clone size come straight from that table; D and trimming were deduced from the DNA. Among some 110,000 clones listed, about nine tenths were seen once. The chain combines TRBV19 with TRBJ1-2; D is perhaps TRBD1 (6 bases). This clonotype was obtained from a human donor in a cohort sampled during active COVID-19. Sequenced: peripheral blood. CDR3 DNA sequence: TGTGCCAGTAGTATAGTTGGGACAATCGTCGGCTACACCTTC. Its translation is CASSIVGTIVGYTF.